Presented here are 25 T cell receptor beta chains from one specimen sequenced in a study of OX40 agonist ivuxolimab in advanced cancers. Sequencing was performed with immunoSEQ multiplex PCR; in TCRdb, only in-frame clones are kept and a portion is missing. The sample lists 98,000 or so clones; approximately 94% were seen once. The sequencing here drew on CD4+ or CD8+ T cells sorted from blood, taken in a trial of the OX40 agonist ivuxolimab. The receptors here all came from an adult with an advanced solid tumor such as melanoma, head and neck, liver or kidney cancer.

This rearrangement joins TRBV28 to TRBJ2-5; D is uncertain. This CDR3 is built from 14 residues. Germline CDR1 and CDR2: MDHEN and SYDVKM. V lost 4 bases, J lost 0 bases, and 9 bases lay in between. This CDR3 is CASSSQVYQETQYF. Here the CDR3 DNA reads TGTGCCAGCAGTTCCCAGGTTTACCAAGAGACCCAGTACTTC.

J is TRBJ2-2 and V is TRBV28, with 9 bases matching TRBD2. The germline V gene encodes CDR1 MDHEN and CDR2 SYDVKM. V trimming: 6 bases; J trimming: 1 base; junction bases outside the gene matches: 6. This CDR3 contains 16 residues. This CDR3 is CASRDSGRMNTGELFF. CDR3 DNA: TGTGCCAGCAGAGACAGCGGGAGGATGAACACCGGGGAGCTGTTTTTT.

CDR3 region: CASSVAPVGSNTEAFF. In DNA, the CDR3 is TGTGCCAGCAGCGTAGCCCCGGTGGGGTCGAACACTGAAGCTTTCTTT. The chain carries TRBV9 and TRBJ1-1; D is uncertain. This CDR3 region has 16 residues. Looked up from germline, CDR1 is SGDLS and CDR2 is YYNGEE. The ends were cut back, 0 bases at V and 1 base at J, with 13 bases in the middle.

This sequence joins TRBV25-1 and TRBJ1-4; TRBD1 agrees at 7 bases. CDR3 length: 15 residues. V trimming: 4 bases; J trimming: 5 bases; junction bases outside the gene matches: 7. Germline CDR1 MGHDK, CDR2 SYGVNS. The CDR3 coding sequence is TGTGCCAGCAGTGCCTACAGGGGTGTGAATGAAAAACTGTTTTTT. This gives the protein CASSAYRGVNEKLFF.

The chain carries TRBV7-2 and TRBJ2-3; no reliable D call. Trimming cost V 2 bases and J 3 bases, with 6 bases left between them. Germline CDR1 reads SGHTA; CDR2 reads FQGNSA. CDR3 length: 13 amino acids. The CDR3 sequence: CASSLFRTDTQYF. CDR3 bases: TGTGCCAGCAGCTTATTCCGGACAGATACGCAGTATTTT.

This clone was observed a single time. The CDR3 nucleotides are TGTGCCAGCAGCGTATCAGGGGAAGATGGCTACACCTTC. It codes for CASSVSGEDGYTF. The chain carries TRBV9 and TRBJ1-2, with D tentatively TRBD1 (6 bases). The CDR3 spans 13 residues. V shed 1 base and J shed 6 bases, with 10 bases lying between them. Germline V lookup: CDR1 SGDLS, CDR2 YYNGEE.

The chain couples TRBV9 to TRBJ2-2; TRBD1 agrees at 7 bases. Trimming at V came to 0 bases and at J to 4 bases, leaving 6 bases not matched to a gene. The CDR3 totals 16 residues. CDR1 SGDLS and CDR2 YYNGEE come from the germline V gene. The CDR3 loop is CASSVDRGGRTGELFF. CDR3 nucleotide sequence: TGTGCCAGCAGCGTAGACCGAGGGGGCCGCACCGGGGAGCTGTTTTTT.

The V call is TRBV5-6, the J call TRBJ1-1, with 9 bases that match TRBD1. Looked up from germline, CDR1 is SGHDT and CDR2 is YYEEEE. The CDR3 is 13 residues long. With 4 bases clipped from V and 4 bases from J, the junction kept 2 bases outside the gene matches. DNA of the CDR3: TGTGCCAGCAGCCCGGACAGGGGCACTGAAGCTTTCTTT. Translation gives CASSPDRGTEAFF.

The CDR3: CASTPSDRGRNTEAFF. In nucleotides, the CDR3 is TGTGCCAGTACCCCCTCAGACAGGGGCCGGAACACTGAAGCTTTCTTT. V usage is TRBV19 and J usage is TRBJ1-1; TRBD1 matches 8 bases. Unmatched junction bases numbered 11, after V lost 7 bases and J lost 1 base. Germline loops: CDR1 LNHDA, CDR2 SQIVND (reference sequence). The CDR3 covers 16 residues.

The chain has TRBV4-3 and TRBJ1-2; TRBD1 might be the D (5 bases). V was shortened by 0 bases and J by 3 bases, with 8 bases between the two germline ends. The CDR3 is made up of 14 amino acids. CDR1 is LGHNA and CDR2 is YSLEER in the germline V gene. CDR3 sequence: CASSQDQGYYGYTF. The DNA for the CDR3 is TGCGCCAGCAGCCAAGATCAGGGTTACTATGGCTACACCTTC.

The chain is built from TRBV4-1 and TRBJ2-2; D is possibly TRBD1 (6 bases). The CDR3 consists of 16 residues. V lost 2 bases and J 0 bases, leaving 10 bases between the germline ends. Germline-derived CDR1 and CDR2 are MGHRA and YSYEKL. CDR3 amino acids: CASSQQGMANTGELFF. CDR3 DNA sequence: TGCGCCAGCAGCCAACAGGGGATGGCGAACACCGGGGAGCTGTTTTTT.

This clone has only a few counts. The chain combines TRBV28 with TRBJ1-4, with D maybe TRBD1 (5 bases). This CDR3 spans 15 amino acids. CDR1 and CDR2 (germline): MDHEN, SYDVKM. V dropped 6 bases and J dropped 8 bases, with 19 bases sitting between them. The CDR3: CASRSPGYAGEKLFF. In nucleotides, the CDR3 is TGTGCCAGCAGATCACCGGGGTATGCAGGGGAAAAACTGTTTTTT.

The genes are TRBV2 and TRBJ2-2, with 12 bases lining up with TRBD2. The CDR3 consists of 14 residues. Germline-derived CDR1 and CDR2 are SNHLY and FYNNEI. Trimming at V came to 7 bases and at J to 5 bases, leaving 2 bases not matched to a gene. The chain's CDR3 is CASTGTSGTGELFF. DNA for the CDR3: TGTGCCAGCACCGGGACTAGCGGGACCGGGGAGCTGTTTTTT.

The rearrangement joins TRBV19 to TRBJ1-4, with D perhaps TRBD1 (6 bases). The CDR3 spans 14 residues. The V and J ends lost 3 bases and 8 bases respectively, with 13 bases between them. Germline lookup yields CDR1 LNHDA and CDR2 SQIVND (reference sequence). Here the CDR3 reads CASSMAGDFEKLFF. In DNA, the CDR3 is TGTGCCAGTAGTATGGCAGGGGATTTCGAAAAACTGTTTTTT.

The rearrangement links TRBV6-1 to TRBJ2-3; 7 bases map to TRBD1. The trim removed 10 bases at V and 3 bases at J, leaving 10 bases unmatched. The CDR3 runs to 14 residues. Germline V gives CDR1 MNHNS, CDR2 SASEGT. This chain's CDR3 is CATTLDRVTDTQYF. In DNA, the CDR3 is TGTGCCACCACCCTCGACAGGGTTACAGATACGCAGTATTTT.

This chain links TRBV6-1 with TRBJ2-7, with 7 nucleotides matching TRBD1. V lost 6 bases to trimming and J lost 3 bases; unmatched junction nucleotides: 11. The CDR3 consists of 15 residues. The germline V gene has CDR1 MNHNS and CDR2 SASEGT. CDR3 bases: TGTGCCAGCAGAAGGGACAGCCTCCCTGGCTACGAGCAGTACTTC. Translation: CASRRDSLPGYEQYF.

The chain joins TRBV9 to TRBJ2-7; TRBD1 aligns across 9 bases. With 4 bases clipped from V and 4 bases from J, the junction kept 6 bases outside the gene matches. The CDR3 is made up of 14 amino acids. Germline V gives CDR1 SGDLS, CDR2 YYNGEE. CDR3 coding DNA: TGTGCCAGCAGCCTTACGGGACAGGGATACGAGCAGTACTTC. This encodes CASSLTGQGYEQYF.

This chain uses TRBV6-1 with TRBJ2-5; 8 bases line up with TRBD1. From germline, CDR1 is MNHNS and CDR2 SASEGT. Unmatched junction bases numbered 10, after V lost 2 bases and J lost 5 bases. The CDR3 runs 16 residues. The CDR3 sequence is CASSEYDRGERETQYF. The CDR3 DNA is TGTGCCAGCAGTGAATACGACAGGGGAGAAAGGGAGACCCAGTACTTC.

This clone was found once. The chain uses TRBV29-1 and TRBJ2-6; D unresolved. The CDR3 has 13 amino acids. CDR1 is SQVTM and CDR2 is ANQGSEA in the germline V gene. V lost 4 bases and J 2 bases, leaving 6 bases between the germline ends. The CDR3 region is CSVAGTGANVLTF. Here the CDR3 DNA reads TGCAGCGTTGCCGGCACTGGGGCCAACGTCCTGACTTTC.

The chain carries TRBV11-2 and TRBJ2-6; a possible D gene is TRBD1 (6 bases). V was clipped by 4 bases and J by 0 bases, with 19 bases between them. The CDR3 length is 19 residues. Germline CDR1 is SGHAT and CDR2 is FQNNGV. The CDR3 protein is CASSSLLKGHPSGANVLTF. CDR3 in DNA: TGTGCCAGCAGCTCTCTTCTGAAGGGACACCCCTCTGGGGCCAACGTCCTGACTTTC.

CDR3 nucleotide sequence: TGTGCCAGCTCTCCCGGGACAGGGGCTCTGAACACTGAAGCTTTCTTT. Amino acid sequence: CASSPGTGALNTEAFF. The V call is TRBV18, the J call TRBJ1-1; TRBD1 matches at 10 bases. V lost 6 bases and J lost 0; bases outside the gene matches: 7. Germline V gene lookup returns CDR1 KGHSH and CDR2 LQKENI. This CDR3 is 16 amino acids long.

The rearrangement joins TRBV6-5 to TRBJ1-2; possibly TRBD1 for D (6 bases). CDR1 is MNHEY and CDR2 is SVGAGI in the germline V gene. Trimming took 5 bases from V and 8 from J, leaving 18 bases between them. The CDR3 spans 14 residues. The CDR3 sequence is CASSPGQPVKGYTF. The DNA of the CDR3 is TGTGCCAGCAGTCCAGGACAGCCTGTAAAGGGCTACACCTTC.

This chain joins TRBV10-2 and TRBJ2-3; 7 positions match TRBD2. This CDR3 has 14 residues. Germline V gene lookup returns CDR1 WSHSY and CDR2 SAAADI. J was trimmed by 0 bases and V by 7 bases; bases with no gene match: 4. CDR3 bases: TGCGCCAGCAAAGGACTAGATAGCACAGATACGCAGTATTTT. It yields the protein CASKGLDSTDTQYF.

The chain employs TRBV28 and TRBJ2-3; 7 bases line up with TRBD2. The V and J ends lost 3 bases and 3 bases, in that order; junction bases with no gene match: 3. This CDR3 has 14 residues. The germline CDR1 and CDR2 sequences are MDHEN and SYDVKM. The CDR3 DNA sequence: TGTGCCAGCAGTTTTCCGGGGGGAACAGATACGCAGTATTTT. Translation gives CASSFPGGTDTQYF.

The rearrangement joins TRBV5-4 to TRBJ1-3; TRBD1 is a possible D gene (5 bases). The CDR3 contains 16 residues. Germline V gene data show CDR1 as SGHNT and CDR2 as YYREEE (reference sequence). Trimming stripped 2 bases from V and 1 base from J, with 13 bases between. The CDR3 here is CASSFGGVGSGNTIYF. CDR3 DNA sequence: TGTGCCAGCAGCTTTGGAGGGGTAGGGTCTGGAAACACCATATATTTT. The entire variable domain, with the rest obtained from reference TRBV5-4 and TRBJ1-3, is as follows: ETGVTQSPTHLIKTRGQQVTLRCSSQSGHNTVSWYQQALGQGPQFIFQYYREEENGRGNFPPRFSGLQFPNYSSELNVNALELDDSALYLCASSFGGVGSGNTIYFGEGSWLTVV.